The rows below give T cell receptor beta chains drawn from one sample of a study of T cells in Graves' hyperthyroidism and ophthalmopathy. TCRdb processed the multiplex PCR reads anew with MiXCR; each CDR3 protein has one entry. The sample consists of about 350,000 distinct CDR3 sequences, roughly 14% of them appearing once. The specimen sequenced was blood. Source of these receptors: a woman aged 25 to 39 with Graves' hyperthyroidism. Both conserved end residues are part of each CDR3. A D gene is named only where the DNA matches it firmly. Expanded clones are given a class, and other clones once, few, many or no size at all.

D gene	CDR3 length	clone size	V gene	J gene	CDR3 protein	CDR3 DNA
NA	13	once	TRBV19	TRBJ1-5	CASSPGLRKPQHF	TGTGCCAGTAGCCCAGGGTTGAGGAAGCCCCAGCATTTT
NA	13	many	TRBV28	TRBJ2-7	CASTTGEVYEQYF	TGTGCCAGCACCACTGGGGAGGTTTACGAGCAGTACTTC
NA	11	NA	TRBV28	TRBJ1-5	CASSRSLAQHF	TGTGCCAGCAGTCGATCTCTCGCCCAGCATTTT
NA	14	few	TRBV20-1	TRBJ2-7	CSALKVGGFSEQYF	TGCAGTGCTCTTAAAGTGGGAGGCTTCAGCGAGCAGTACTTC
NA	16	NA	TRBV5-4	TRBJ2-2	CASSLVGGRGTGELFF	TGTGCCAGCAGCTTGGTCGGTGGGAGAGGGACCGGGGAGCTGTTTTTT
TRBD1	16	NA	TRBV4-3	TRBJ2-7	CASSQEWMTGGYEQYF	TGCGCCAGCAGCCAAGAATGGATGACAGGGGGGTACGAGCAGTACTTC
NA	13	many	TRBV28	TRBJ1-5	CASSFEEVESKHF	TGTGCCAGCAGTTTCGAGGAGGTCGAATCAAAGCATTTT
NA	15	NA	TRBV5-4	TRBJ2-1	CASSLAVTAGNEQFF	TGTGCCAGCAGCTTGGCCGTGACAGCGGGCAATGAGCAGTTCTTC
TRBD1	16	many	TRBV2	TRBJ1-3	CASSEDRGISGNTIYF	TGTGCCAGCAGTGAGGACAGGGGAATCTCAGGAAACACCATATATTTT
TRBD2	13	NA	TRBV4-1	TRBJ2-2	CASSQGGGGELFF	TGCGCCAGCAGCCAAGGGGGGGGCGGGGAGCTGTTTTTT
TRBD2	14	NA	TRBV28	TRBJ2-4	CASSLSASGNIQYF	TGTGCCAGCAGCCTCTCAGCTAGCGGAAACATTCAGTACTTC
NA	15	many	TRBV12-3/TRBV12-4	TRBJ2-1	CASVRDTPENNEQFF	TGTGCCAGCGTCCGGGACACTCCAGAAAACAATGAGCAGTTCTTC
NA	12	many	TRBV2	TRBJ2-1	CASSDRDNEQFF	TGTGCCAGCAGTGACAGAGACAATGAGCAGTTCTTC
TRBD2	17	few	TRBV6-1	TRBJ2-7	CASSRLAGGPISYEQYF	TGTGCCAGCAGCCGACTAGCGGGAGGGCCCATATCCTACGAGCAGTACTTC
NA	14	NA	TRBV29-1	TRBJ2-3	CSVEPGRATDTQYF	TGCAGCGTTGAACCAGGGAGAGCCACAGATACGCAGTATTTT
TRBD1	14	many	TRBV28	TRBJ1-4	CASSRGRVGEKLFF	TGTGCCAGCAGTAGGGGGCGTGTCGGTGAAAAACTGTTTTTT
NA	14	many	TRBV28	TRBJ2-1	CASSPKIVWRGQFF	TGTGCCAGCAGTCCAAAAATCGTGTGGCGGGGGCAGTTCTTC
NA	14	few	TRBV27	TRBJ2-5	CASRARTAQETQYF	TGTGCCAGCAGGGCGAGGACAGCTCAAGAGACCCAGTACTTC
NA	11	many	TRBV6-1	TRBJ2-7	CASNTYPEQYF	TGTGCCAGTAACACATACCCCGAGCAGTACTTC
NA	10	few	TRBV28	TRBJ1-2	CASRHYGYTF	TGTGCCAGCAGGCATTATGGCTACACCTTC
NA	15	many	TRBV28	TRBJ2-5	CASSPTPSYKETQYF	TGTGCCAGCAGCCCCACCCCCTCCTACAAAGAGACCCAGTACTTC
TRBD1	13	NA	TRBV20-1	TRBJ1-2	CRTRTGSLMGETF	TGCAGGACCAGGACAGGGTCTCTTATGGGGGAGACCTTC
NA	11	many	TRBV20-1	TRBJ1-1	CSASLLSEAFF	TGCAGTGCTAGTTTGCTGAGTGAAGCTTTCTTT
TRBD2	17	NA	TRBV6-2/TRBV6-3	TRBJ2-1	CASSYRPGLVGLDEQFF	TGTGCCAGCAGTTACCGGCCGGGACTAGTGGGACTCGATGAGCAGTTCTTC
TRBD1	17	few	TRBV12-3/TRBV12-4	TRBJ2-5	CASTSLRGQGMGETQYF	TGTGCCAGCACCTCACTTCGGGGACAGGGGATGGGAGAGACCCAGTACTTC
NA	13	NA	TRBV5-6	TRBJ1-1	CASSLLPADEAFF	TGTGCCAGCAGCCTCCTCCCGGCGGATGAAGCTTTCTTT
TRBD1	15	many	TRBV11-3	TRBJ2-3	CASSPSTGEGSTQYF	TGTGCCAGCAGCCCTTCGACAGGGGAAGGGTCCACGCAGTATTTT
NA	13	few	TRBV10-3	TRBJ1-5	CAIRETTDQPQHF	TGTGCCATCAGGGAGACCACCGATCAGCCCCAGCATTTT
NA	14	NA	TRBV4-2	TRBJ2-3	CASSQGGSQDTQYF	TGTGCCAGCAGCCAAGGTGGGTCGCAAGATACGCAGTATTTT
TRBD1	13	few	TRBV29-1	TRBJ2-7	CSASGTGTYEQYF	TGCAGCGCATCCGGGACAGGGACCTACGAGCAGTACTTC
NA	14	many	TRBV20-1	TRBJ2-3	CSARGHLGTDTQYF	TGCAGTGCTAGAGGGCATTTGGGGACAGATACGCAGTATTTT
NA	13	many	TRBV12-3/TRBV12-4	TRBJ1-1	CASSPLRNTEAFF	TGTGCCAGCAGCCCCCTTCGAAACACTGAAGCTTTCTTT
TRBD2	15	many	TRBV7-2	TRBJ2-1	CASSPGLGSYNEQFF	TGTGCCAGCAGCCCAGGACTAGGCTCCTACAATGAGCAGTTCTTC
TRBD2	17	many	TRBV12-5	TRBJ2-5	CASGLGGLAGSGETQYF	TGTGCTAGTGGTTTGGGCGGACTAGCGGGAAGTGGAGAGACCCAGTACTTC
NA	13	many	TRBV24-1	TRBJ2-5	CATSGKRQETQYF	TGTGCCACCAGTGGGAAGCGGCAAGAGACCCAGTACTTC
NA	16	few	TRBV28	TRBJ1-3	CASSLYPGNSGNTIYF	TGTGCCAGCAGTTTATATCCAGGAAACTCTGGAAACACCATATATTTT
NA	10	NA	TRBV20-1	TRBJ2-7	CSARENEQYF	TGCAGTGCTAGAGAGAACGAGCAGTACTTC
NA	12	NA	TRBV20-1	TRBJ1-6	CSAIQPNSPLHF	TGCAGTGCTATACAACCTAATTCACCCCTCCACTTT
NA	14	few	TRBV19	TRBJ2-2	CASSMRGRTGELFF	TGTGCCAGTAGTATGCGGGGGCGGACCGGGGAGCTGTTTTTT
NA	15	few	TRBV13	TRBJ1-2	CASSTRERLGNGYTF	TGTGCCAGCAGCACCCGGGAGCGACTCGGGAATGGCTACACCTTC
TRBD2	14	many	TRBV2	TRBJ2-1	CASCPAGGYNEQFF	TGTGCCTCCTGTCCAGCGGGAGGGTACAATGAGCAGTTCTTC
TRBD2	18	few	TRBV4-1	TRBJ2-3	CASSHASLGAGVSDTQYF	TGCGCCAGCAGCCACGCTAGCCTGGGAGCGGGAGTTTCAGATACGCAGTATTTT